The clone carrying this T cell receptor beta chain was seen many times. Its matching antigen is unknown. The data were taken from a study of T-cell reconstitution after alpha-beta-depleted transplantation in children. Points from the study as a whole: Fresh T-cell production supplied most of the T-cell counts and diversity seen one year after transplant.

The CDR3 runs 16 residues. V shed 1 base and J shed 4 bases, with 17 bases lying between them. Using unique molecular identifiers, the investigators prepared the TCRbeta library. A single record per CDR3 protein comes from TCRdb applying MiXCR to the PCR reads. The sample records approximately 290,000 distinct CDR3 sequences, approximately 10% being singletons. The sample consisted of peripheral blood, taken 180 days after TCRalphabeta/CD19-depleted stem cell transplant. J is TRBJ2-7 and V is TRBV12-3 or TRBV12-4; D perhaps matches TRBD1 (6 bases). This receptor was taken from a male patient aged 2-15 years who had a stem cell transplant for chronic granulomatous disease, so the T cells may come from the graft donor. The CDR3: CASSLGWGRGQYEQYF. DNA for the CDR3: TGTGCCAGCAGTTTAGGTTGGGGGCGAGGACAATACGAGCAGTACTTC.